This is a list of T cell receptor beta chains from one sample in a study of cytotoxic CD8 clonotypes in ibrutinib-treated CLL. Some clones are missing from TCRdb's copy, which holds only in-frame ones; the method was immunoSEQ multiplex PCR. The repertoire holds approximately 92,000 clones, roughly four fifths seen once, with approximately 23% in the top ten. Sample: PBMCs, taken after 24 months of ibrutinib treatment. These receptors came from a human donor with chronic lymphocytic leukemia. Both conserved end residues are part of each CDR3.

j_call v_call cdr3_aa
TRBJ2-5 TRBV5-4 CASSLARARGVRETQYF
TRBJ2-7 TRBV6-6 CASIGDRSYEQYF
TRBJ1-6 TRBV11-2 CASSLEGHSPLHF
TRBJ2-7 TRBV5-4 CASSITGTGNNEQYF
TRBJ1-1 TRBV29-1 CSVSTEAFF
TRBJ1-5 TRBV5-4 CASSRGGLRNQPQHF
TRBJ1-3 TRBV10-3 CAISDFLGSGNTIYF
TRBJ2-7 TRBV28 CASREGAYEQYF
TRBJ1-4 TRBV28 CASISGPPEKLFF
TRBJ2-1 TRBV7-9 CASSSGIQGAPYNEQFF
TRBJ1-3 TRBV5-1 CASSVGSAGKSNTIYF
TRBJ1-3 TRBV6-5 CATTLGPGNTIYF
TRBJ1-1 TRBV7-3 CASSVTRNTEAFF